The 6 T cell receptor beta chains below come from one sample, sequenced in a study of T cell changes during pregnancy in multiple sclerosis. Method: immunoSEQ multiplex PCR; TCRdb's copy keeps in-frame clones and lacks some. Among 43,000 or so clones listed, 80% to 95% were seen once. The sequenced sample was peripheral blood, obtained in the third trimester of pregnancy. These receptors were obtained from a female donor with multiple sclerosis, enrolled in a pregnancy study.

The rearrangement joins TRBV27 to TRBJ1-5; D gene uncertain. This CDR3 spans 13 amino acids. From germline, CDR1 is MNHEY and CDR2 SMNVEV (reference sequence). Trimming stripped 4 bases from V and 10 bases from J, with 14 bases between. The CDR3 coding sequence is TGTGCCAGCAGTTCCCGGGGAACACAACCCCAGCATTTT. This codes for CASSSRGTQPQHF.

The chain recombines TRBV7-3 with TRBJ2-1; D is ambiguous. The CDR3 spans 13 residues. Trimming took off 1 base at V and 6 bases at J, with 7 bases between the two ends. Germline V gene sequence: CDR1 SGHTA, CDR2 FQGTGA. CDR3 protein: CASSLSFINEQFF. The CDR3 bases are TGTGCCAGCAGCTTAAGTTTCATCAATGAGCAGTTCTTC.

This chain's CDR3 is CASSYRNRGQDTQYF. The CDR3 DNA reads as TGTGCCAGCAGCTACCGGAACAGGGGGCAAGATACGCAGTATTTT. The rearrangement uses TRBV2 and TRBJ2-3, with 9 bases matching TRBD1. Unmatched junction bases numbered 9, after V lost 6 bases and J lost 5 bases. Looked up from germline, CDR1 is SNHLY and CDR2 is FYNNEI. CDR3 length: 15 amino acids.

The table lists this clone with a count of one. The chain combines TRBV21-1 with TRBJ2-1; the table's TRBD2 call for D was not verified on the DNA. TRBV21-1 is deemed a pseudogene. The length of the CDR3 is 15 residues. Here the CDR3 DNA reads TGTGCCAGGCAGGAGTTGGCTAGCGACTACAATGAGCAGTTCTTC. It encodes CARQELASDYNEQFF.

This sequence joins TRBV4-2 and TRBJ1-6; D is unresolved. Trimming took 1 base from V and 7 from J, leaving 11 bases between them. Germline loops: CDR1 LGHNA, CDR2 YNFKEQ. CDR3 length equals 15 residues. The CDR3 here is CASSQVGERNSPLHF. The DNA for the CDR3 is TGTGCCAGCAGCCAAGTCGGAGAGAGGAATTCACCCCTCCACTTT.

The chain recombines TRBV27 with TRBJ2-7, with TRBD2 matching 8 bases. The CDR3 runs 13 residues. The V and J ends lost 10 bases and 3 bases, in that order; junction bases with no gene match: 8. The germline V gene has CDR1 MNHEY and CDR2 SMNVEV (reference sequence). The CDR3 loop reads CATGREGGYEQYF. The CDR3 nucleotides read TGTGCCACCGGCCGGGAGGGCGGCTACGAGCAGTACTTC.